Following are 21 T cell receptor beta chains from one sample sequenced in a study of blood T cell repertoires in COVID-19. The protocol was immunoSEQ multiplex PCR, while the TCRdb copy is restricted to in-frame clones and leaves out a portion. The sample contains 160,000 or so clones, more than 75% of which appear only once. The sequenced sample consisted of peripheral blood. The receptors here all came from a man aged 60 to 69 with active or convalescent COVID-19.

The J gene is TRBJ1-1, the V gene TRBV5-5; D perhaps matches TRBD1 (6 bases). Germline CDR1 and CDR2: SGHKS and YYEKEE (reference sequence). This CDR3 has 15 amino acids. Trimming cost V 4 bases and J 0 bases, with 13 bases left between them. As DNA, the CDR3 is TGTGCCAGCAGCGGAGGACAGCCGATGAACACTGAAGCTTTCTTT. Translating gives CASSGGQPMNTEAFF.

V gene TRBV25-1 combines with J gene TRBJ1-5; tentatively, D is TRBD1 (6 bases). The CDR3 has 16 residues. The ends were cut back, 7 bases at V and 0 bases at J, with 16 bases in the middle. CDR1 and CDR2 from the germline V gene are MGHDK and SYGVNS. The CDR3 DNA sequence: TGTGCCAGCACGGGACACCCCAGGTATAGCAATCAGCCCCAGCATTTT. Translated, it gives CASTGHPRYSNQPQHF.

V gene TRBV5-4 combines with J gene TRBJ2-1; perhaps TRBD1 as D (5 bases). Deletions cut 4 bases from V and 4 bases from J, with 9 bases between. The CDR3 has 13 amino acids. Germline V lookup: CDR1 SGHNT, CDR2 YYREEE (reference sequence). CDR3: CASSSRDYNEQFF. CDR3 coding DNA: TGTGCCAGCAGCAGCAGGGATTACAATGAGCAGTTCTTC. The complete variable domain, with remaining parts taken from reference TRBV5-4 and TRBJ2-1, reads ETGVTQSPTHLIKTRGQQVTLRCSSQSGHNTVSWYQQALGQGPQFIFQYYREEENGRGNFPPRFSGLQFPNYSSELNVNALELDDSALYLCASSSRDYNEQFFGPGTRLTVL.

This rearrangement joins TRBV6-5 to TRBJ1-1; D unresolved. Per germline, CDR1 MNHEY and CDR2 SVGAGI. The V gene lost 7 bases and the J gene lost 5 bases, with 17 bases spanning the gap. This CDR3 spans 14 amino acids. The CDR3 DNA reads TGTGCCAGCAACGCTAGAGGAGCGGGGACTGAAGCTTTCTTT. Translation gives CASNARGAGTEAFF.

The chain carries TRBV29-1 and TRBJ1-1; tentative D call: TRBD1 (5 bases). The germline V gene has CDR1 SQVTM and CDR2 ANQGSEA. With 0 bases removed from V and 3 bases from J, the gap between germline ends came to 8 bases. The CDR3 loop spans 13 amino acids. Written as DNA, the CDR3 is TGCAGCGTTGAAGATCAGGGTTACACTGAAGCTTTCTTT. Translating gives CSVEDQGYTEAFF. Full variable domain (rest looked up from reference TRBV29-1 and TRBJ1-1): SAVISQKPSRDICQRGTSLTIQCQVDSQVTMMFWYRQQPGQSLTLIATANQGSEATYESGFVIDKFPISRPNLTFSTLTVSNMSPEDSSIYLCSVEDQGYTEAFFGQGTRLTVV.

The chain is built from TRBV5-1 and TRBJ2-7; D perhaps matches TRBD2 (5 bases). Germline V lookup: CDR1 SGHRS, CDR2 YFSETQ. The CDR3 contains 14 residues. V was pared by 2 bases and J by 1 base, with 10 bases between. The CDR3 sequence: CASSFTSGSYEQYF. The CDR3 nucleotides read TGCGCCAGCAGCTTTACGTCGGGATCCTACGAGCAGTACTTC.

V is TRBV7-8 and J is TRBJ1-2; maybe TRBD1 (5 bases). CDR3 length: 15 residues. Germline V gene data show CDR1 as SGHVS and CDR2 as FQNEAQ. V was shortened by 1 base and J by 1 base, with 10 bases between the two germline ends. CDR3: CASSLEPQGNYGYTF. The CDR3 coding sequence is TGTGCCAGCAGCTTAGAACCCCAGGGTAACTATGGCTACACCTTC.

The rearrangement joins TRBV3-1 (or the pseudogene TRBV3-2) to TRBJ2-7; D is undetermined. The CDR3 spans 16 residues. Germline-derived CDR1 and CDR2 are LGHDT and YNNKEL (reference sequence). Trimming shortened V by 0 bases and J by 8 bases, and 20 bases separated the two germline ends. CDR3 sequence (DNA): TGTGCCAGCAGCCAAGATTTACCACTACTATTCGAGCAGCAGTACTTC. Its protein product is CASSQDLPLLFEQQYF.

The chain combines TRBV13 with TRBJ2-1; TRBD2 agrees at 7 bases. Unmatched junction bases numbered 8, after V lost 4 bases and J lost 2 bases. The CDR3 length is 16 residues. Germline CDR1 and CDR2: PRHDT and FYEKMQ (reference sequence). CDR3 sequence reads: CASSSGTTQAYNEQFF. CDR3 nucleotides: TGTGCCAGCAGCTCCGGGACTACACAAGCCTACAATGAGCAGTTCTTC.

The chain employs TRBV7-6 and TRBJ2-7, with TRBD2 matching 10 bases. The CDR3 contains 15 residues. Trimming at V came to 5 bases and at J to 0 bases, leaving 4 bases not matched to a gene. CDR1 is SGHVS, CDR2 FNYEAQ, per germline. For the CDR3, the DNA is TGTGCCAGCAGCCCCTTAGCGGGGGGCTCCTACGAGCAGTACTTC. It is translated as CASSPLAGGSYEQYF.

Only one count was recorded for this clone. The chain has TRBV30 and TRBJ2-7, with TRBD2 matching 10 bases. This CDR3 region has 13 residues. V lost 4 bases to trimming and J lost 6 bases; unmatched junction nucleotides: 6. Germline V gene sequence: CDR1 GTSNPN, CDR2 SVGIG (reference sequence). In DNA form, the CDR3 reads TGTGCCTGGAAGATAAGCGGGAGGGGCGAGCAGTACTTC. It yields the protein CAWKISGRGEQYF.

The chain employs TRBV4-1 and TRBJ2-7; 9 nucleotides align to TRBD1. This CDR3 has 15 amino acids. Trimming cost V 1 base and J 1 base; bases outside gene matches: 2. Per germline, CDR1 MGHRA and CDR2 YSYEKL. The CDR3 DNA reads as TGCGCCAGCAGCCAAGGTGGACAGGGGTCCTACGAGCAGTACTTC. Translated, it gives CASSQGGQGSYEQYF.

The chain employs TRBV16 and TRBJ1-2; D is ambiguous. V was trimmed by 3 bases and J by 11 bases, leaving 13 bases between them. The germline CDR1 and CDR2 sequences are KGHSY and FQNENV. The CDR3 sequence is 12 residues long. CDR3 loop: CASSQGSSDYTF. CDR3 DNA: TGTGCCAGCAGCCAGGGCAGCTCCGATTACACCTTC. Variable domain in full (rest from reference TRBV16 and TRBJ1-2): GEEVAQTPKHLVRGEGQKAKLYCAPIKGHSYVFWYQQVLKNEFKFLISFQNENVFDETGMPKERFSAKCLPNSPCSLEIQATKLEDSAVYFCASSQGSSDYTFGSGTRLTVV.

The chain employs TRBV29-1 and TRBJ2-2, with 8 bases lining up with TRBD2. Losses at the gene ends were 6 bases for V and 4 bases for J; bases not matched to a gene: 10. CDR1 is SQVTM, CDR2 ANQGSEA, per germline. The CDR3 covers 15 residues. Written as DNA, the CDR3 is TGCAGCGTGGGGACTAGTGGATCCCGCACCGGGGAGCTGTTTTTT. It yields the protein CSVGTSGSRTGELFF.

This chain uses TRBV7-7 with TRBJ2-2; 10 nucleotides agree with TRBD1. This CDR3 is built from 17 residues. Germline values: CDR1 SSHAT, CDR2 FNYEAQ (reference sequence). V was clipped by 5 bases and J by 0 bases; unmatched bases: 6. CDR3 bases: TGTGCCAGCAGCCTCGGGGGGACAGGGGCGAACACCGGGGAGCTGTTTTTT. Amino acid sequence: CASSLGGTGANTGELFF.

This rearrangement joins TRBV6-4 to TRBJ2-6; no clear D gene. Germline values: CDR1 MRHNA, CDR2 SNTAGT. The CDR3 has 14 residues. The germline V and J ends were trimmed by 4 bases and 3 bases, with 7 bases remaining between them. CDR3 amino acids: CASSVRGGANVLTF. The CDR3 DNA reads as TGTGCCAGCAGTGTAAGAGGTGGGGCCAACGTCCTGACTTTC.

The chain employs TRBV5-1 and TRBJ1-4; D is uncertain. CDR3 length: 17 residues. Trimming stripped 5 bases from V and 3 bases from J, with 20 bases between. Germline values: CDR1 SGHRS, CDR2 YFSETQ. The CDR3 here is CASSPGSLVGANEKLFF. CDR3 in DNA: TGCGCCAGCAGTCCCGGGTCCCTGGTAGGAGCTAATGAAAAACTGTTTTTT.

The CDR3 nucleotides are TGTGCCAGCAGCACCGGGACTCGGAATGAGCAGTTCTTC. Its protein product is CASSTGTRNEQFF. The V call is TRBV11-2, the J call TRBJ2-1, with D maybe TRBD2 (6 bases). The CDR3 runs 13 residues. The V and J ends lost 5 bases and 7 bases respectively, with 12 bases between them. Germline V lookup: CDR1 SGHAT, CDR2 FQNNGV.

The J gene is TRBJ2-3, the V gene TRBV5-6, with 10 bases lining up with TRBD1. The V gene's germline CDR1 is SGHDT and CDR2 YYEEEE. J was trimmed by 0 bases and V by 4 bases; bases with no gene match: 11. The CDR3 is 18 residues long. This CDR3 is CASSRTLLGQGSTDTQYF. The CDR3, as DNA: TGTGCCAGCAGCCGCACACTGCTGGGACAGGGGAGCACAGATACGCAGTATTTT.

In its sample, this clone was seen a few times. The rearrangement uses TRBV7-8 and TRBJ2-7; no clear D. The ends were cut back, 1 base at V and 2 bases at J, with 21 bases in the middle. CDR1 is SGHVS and CDR2 is FQNEAQ in the germline V gene. This CDR3 region has 18 residues. The CDR3 loop is CASSLGLSVGAHAYEQYF. CDR3 DNA: TGTGCCAGCAGCTTAGGCCTCTCTGTGGGCGCGCACGCCTACGAGCAGTACTTC.

The CDR3 loop reads CASSQDTAGERTQYF. CDR3 sequence (DNA): TGTGCCAGCAGCCAAGATACCGCGGGAGAGCGGACCCAGTACTTC. This chain connects TRBV3-1 (or the pseudogene TRBV3-2) to TRBJ2-5; 7 bases are shared with TRBD2. The CDR3 is made up of 15 amino acids. Germline CDR1 and CDR2: LGHDT and YNNKEL (reference sequence). J was trimmed by 7 bases and V by 0 bases; bases with no gene match: 8.